Presented here are 25 T cell receptor beta chains from one specimen sequenced in a study of T cells in localized non-small cell lung cancer. TCRdb's table, derived via immunoSEQ multiplex PCR, lists solely in-frame clones and lacks some. This table holds tens of thousands of clones, more than 85% found once. Sequenced material: peripheral blood, taken before any cancer treatment. The receptors stem from a woman between 18 and 49 years old with stage III lung adenocarcinoma.

The CDR3 coding sequence is TGTGCCTGGAGTATGCAGGGGAGTCAGCCCCAGCATTTT. Protein product: CAWSMQGSQPQHF. The J gene is TRBJ1-5, the V gene TRBV30, with D possibly matching TRBD1 (6 bases). The CDR3 contains 13 residues. Germline V CDR1 and CDR2: GTSNPN, SVGIG (reference sequence). With 2 bases removed from V and 6 bases from J, the gap between germline ends came to 11 bases. Variable domain in full (rest from reference TRBV30 and TRBJ1-5): SQTIHQWPATLVQPVGSPLSLECTVEGTSNPNLYWYRQAAGRGLQLLFYSVGIGQISSEVPQNLSASRPQDRQFILSSKKLLLSDSGFYLCAWSMQGSQPQHFGDGTRLSIL.

The chain links TRBV10-2 to TRBJ1-4, with a possible D match to TRBD1 (6 bases). The length of the CDR3 is 15 residues. V was cut by 0 bases and J by 5 bases, with 10 bases left in between. CDR1 WSHSY and CDR2 SAAADI come from the germline V gene. In nucleotides, the CDR3 is TGCGCCAGCAGTGAGTCGGGGACATTCAATGAAAAACTGTTTTTT. Its protein is CASSESGTFNEKLFF.

The chain is built from TRBV7-9 and TRBJ2-3, with 9 bases fitting TRBD2. J lost 9 bases, V lost 4 bases, and 11 bases had no gene match. CDR3 length: 15 residues. Germline V gives CDR1 SEHNR, CDR2 FQNEAQ (reference sequence). Written as DNA, the CDR3 is TGTGCCAGCAGCTCATCCGGGACTAGCCGACTAACGCAGTATTTT. Amino acid sequence: CASSSSGTSRLTQYF.

The chain recombines TRBV19 with TRBJ1-3, with D possibly TRBD1 on 6 matching bases. The CDR3 extends over 14 amino acids. Germline lookup yields CDR1 LNHDA and CDR2 SQIVND (reference sequence). Trimming took 3 bases from V and 2 from J, leaving 8 bases between them. The DNA for the CDR3 is TGTGCCAGTAGTATGGGGGCGGCTGGAAACACCATATATTTT. Protein sequence: CASSMGAAGNTIYF.

This clone has a handful of counts. V gene TRBV5-6 combines with J gene TRBJ1-2, with D uncertain. The length of the CDR3 is 15 residues. V was trimmed by 2 bases and J by 5 bases, leaving 16 bases between them. Germline values: CDR1 SGHDT, CDR2 YYEEEE. The CDR3 region is CASSLSYGQAYGYTF. DNA of the CDR3: TGTGCCAGCAGCTTATCGTACGGGCAAGCATATGGCTACACCTTC. The complete variable domain, with remaining parts taken from reference TRBV5-6 and TRBJ1-2, reads DAGVTQSPTHLIKTRGQQVTLRCSPKSGHDTVSWYQQALGQGPQFIFQYYEEEERQRGNFPDRFSGHQFPNYSSELNVNALLLGDSALYLCASSLSYGQAYGYTFGSGTRLTVV.

This chain links TRBV6-5 with TRBJ1-1; D is unresolved. Germline CDR1 reads MNHEY; CDR2 reads SVGAGI. The V and J ends lost 7 bases and 9 bases respectively, with 12 bases between them. The CDR3 runs 11 residues. CDR3 region: CASTYVGKAFF. The CDR3 DNA sequence: TGTGCCAGCACCTACGTGGGGAAAGCTTTCTTT.

This chain links TRBV30 with TRBJ1-1, with 7 bases matching TRBD1. The length of the CDR3 is 15 residues. After removal of 0 bases from V and 2 bases from J, the junction contained 6 bases not matched to a gene. CDR1 and CDR2 (germline): GTSNPN, SVGIG (reference sequence). Here the CDR3 DNA reads TGTGCCTGGAGTGTGGTGGGACAGTTAAACACTGAAGCTTTCTTT. Translating gives CAWSVVGQLNTEAFF.

This clone has only a few counts. The chain is built from TRBV5-1 and TRBJ1-1, with D unclear. CDR3 length: 15 amino acids. Trimming pared 1 base from V and 4 bases from J, leaving 14 bases between. Germline V CDR1 and CDR2: SGHRS, YFSETQ. CDR3 sequence reads: CASSLRAAEGTEAFF. CDR3 coding DNA: TGCGCCAGCAGCTTGCGGGCGGCAGAAGGCACTGAAGCTTTCTTT. Variable domain in full (rest from reference TRBV5-1 and TRBJ1-1): KAGVTQTPRYLIKTRGQQVTLSCSPISGHRSVSWYQQTPGQGLQFLFEYFSETQRNKGNFPGRFSGRQFSNSRSEMNVSTLELGDSALYLCASSLRAAEGTEAFFGQGTRLTVV.

The chain recombines TRBV11-3 with TRBJ2-1; D is possibly TRBD1 (5 bases). The length of the CDR3 is 18 residues. Trimming took 2 bases from V and 1 from J, leaving 18 bases between them. Per the germline V gene, CDR1 is SGHNT and CDR2 is YENEEA. DNA for the CDR3: TGTGCCAGCAGCTTATCATCCTGGGGCAGTCGGTCCTACAATGAGCAGTTCTTC. It is translated as CASSLSSWGSRSYNEQFF.

This clone was seen a few times. The genes are TRBV19 and TRBJ1-2, with a possible D match to TRBD1 (6 bases). Germline V gives CDR1 LNHDA, CDR2 SQIVND (reference sequence). The CDR3 covers 17 residues. V dropped 6 bases and J dropped 0 bases, with 20 bases sitting between them. The CDR3 sequence: CASSIGTARGTNYGYTF. Here the CDR3 DNA reads TGTGCCAGTAGCATCGGGACCGCCAGGGGAACTAACTATGGCTACACCTTC.

This chain joins TRBV19 and TRBJ1-1; TRBD1 is a possible D gene (5 bases). V was pared by 8 bases and J by 4 bases, with 11 bases between. The CDR3 consists of 12 residues. Per the germline V gene, CDR1 is LNHDA and CDR2 is SQIVND (reference sequence). CDR3 protein: CASQRRGTEAFF. As DNA, the CDR3 is TGTGCCAGTCAAAGGAGGGGCACTGAAGCTTTCTTT.

The rearrangement links TRBV7-2 to TRBJ2-5; 8 bases map to TRBD1. This CDR3 region has 13 residues. Germline values: CDR1 SGHTA, CDR2 FQGNSA. V shed 5 bases, J shed 6 bases, and the junction held 5 bases outside the gene matches. Here the CDR3 DNA reads TGTGCCAGCAGCACCGACAGGGGTCAGACCCAGTACTTC. Its protein product is CASSTDRGQTQYF.

This clone has only a few counts. The rearrangement links TRBV4-1 to TRBJ2-1; D is perhaps TRBD1 (6 bases). The V gene lost 0 bases and the J gene lost 3 bases, with 9 bases spanning the gap. The CDR3 runs to 15 residues. Germline CDR1 is MGHRA and CDR2 is YSYEKL. CDR3 DNA: TGCGCCAGCAGCCAAGATGGGGGACACTACAATGAGCAGTTCTTC. Amino acid sequence: CASSQDGGHYNEQFF.

This chain connects TRBV5-5 to TRBJ2-7; D gene ambiguous. V lost 0 bases and J 1 base, leaving 11 bases between the germline ends. This CDR3 is built from 15 residues. CDR1 and CDR2 from the germline V gene are SGHKS and YYEKEE (reference sequence). CDR3 in DNA: TGTGCCAGCAGCTTGGCCCCGCAGGAGTCCTACGAGCAGTACTTC. As protein: CASSLAPQESYEQYF.

The chain employs TRBV6-4 and TRBJ1-5; no definite D call. CDR3 length: 13 amino acids. V was pared by 2 bases and J by 4 bases, with 6 bases between. The V gene's germline CDR1 is MRHNA and CDR2 SNTAGT. DNA for the CDR3: TGTGCCAGCAGTGACCGGCCGAATCAGCCCCAGCATTTT. Translating it yields CASSDRPNQPQHF.

This clone has only a few counts. The DNA of the CDR3 is TGTGCCAGCAGCTTGCGGGAGGACTACGAGCAGTACTTC. Its protein product is CASSLREDYEQYF. This chain uses TRBV7-9 with TRBJ2-7, with TRBD2 identical over 8 bases. V shed 3 bases, J shed 3 bases, and the junction held 1 base outside the gene matches. The CDR3 has 13 residues. The V gene's germline CDR1 is SEHNR and CDR2 FQNEAQ (reference sequence).

CDR3 region: CASSRGGNQPQHF. The DNA for the CDR3 is TGTGCCAGCAGCCGGGGAGGGAATCAGCCCCAGCATTTT. The chain employs TRBV6-5 and TRBJ1-5; D ambiguous. Germline V gives CDR1 MNHEY, CDR2 SVGAGI. The CDR3 spans 13 residues. V was clipped by 6 bases and J by 4 bases, with 10 bases between them.

This chain links TRBV6-1 with TRBJ2-1; D perhaps matches TRBD1 (5 bases). CDR1 and CDR2 from the germline V gene are MNHNS and SASEGT. The CDR3 is 15 amino acids. V dropped 2 bases and J dropped 5 bases, with 13 bases sitting between them. This CDR3 reads CASSEQGIRNNEQFF. The DNA for the CDR3 is TGTGCCAGCAGTGAACAGGGTATCCGGAACAATGAGCAGTTCTTC.

The chain links TRBV5-1 to TRBJ2-5; 9 bases are shared with TRBD2. Trimming took 3 bases from V and 5 from J; bases not matched to a gene: 5. The CDR3 spans 14 residues. Germline V gene sequence: CDR1 SGHRS, CDR2 YFSETQ. The CDR3 DNA follows: TGCGCCAGCAGCTATGGACTAGCGCGGGAGACCCAGTACTTC. Translating gives CASSYGLARETQYF.

This clone was seen just once. The rearrangement joins TRBV2 to TRBJ2-1; D is ambiguous. The V and J ends lost 2 bases and 5 bases respectively, with 16 bases between them. Germline loops: CDR1 SNHLY, CDR2 FYNNEI. The CDR3 contains 16 residues. CDR3 DNA: TGTGCCAGCAGTGAAAAGTCTTTTTTGCTAAACAATGAGCAGTTCTTC. Translated: CASSEKSFLLNNEQFF.

This chain links TRBV19 with TRBJ1-5; TRBD1 is a possible D gene (6 bases). The V end was cut by 6 bases, the J end by 4 bases, with 16 bases between. Germline values: CDR1 LNHDA, CDR2 SQIVND (reference sequence). The CDR3 is 15 amino acids. The DNA for the CDR3 is TGTGCCAGTAGACCTCCAGGGGCCCGGAATCAGCCCCAGCATTTT. Its protein is CASRPPGARNQPQHF.

The V call is TRBV7-2, the J call TRBJ1-2; tentative D call: TRBD1 (5 bases). This CDR3 has 13 residues. CDR1 is SGHTA, CDR2 FQGNSA, per germline. Trimming shortened V by 3 bases and J by 4 bases, and 9 bases separated the two germline ends. This CDR3 is CASSFGGGYGYTF. CDR3 bases: TGTGCCAGCAGCTTCGGGGGGGGCTATGGCTACACCTTC.

This clone was detected only once. The chain combines TRBV12-5 with TRBJ2-3; a possible D gene is TRBD1 (6 bases). Germline loops: CDR1 LGHNT, CDR2 FRNRAP. This CDR3 is built from 14 residues. V was cut by 2 bases and J by 1 base, with 7 bases left in between. CDR3 sequence reads: CASGLPGGTDTQYF. CDR3 sequence (DNA): TGTGCTAGTGGTTTGCCAGGGGGCACAGATACGCAGTATTTT.

The chain uses TRBV6-1 and TRBJ2-2; D unclear. Looked up from germline, CDR1 is MNHNS and CDR2 is SASEGT. V was clipped by 5 bases and J by 4 bases, with 8 bases between them. The CDR3 covers 13 residues. The CDR3, as DNA: TGTGCCAGCAGTCCGCAGAGCACCGGGGAGCTGTTTTTT. It encodes CASSPQSTGELFF.

This chain uses TRBV7-3 with TRBJ2-5, with TRBD1 as a possible D gene (5 bases). This CDR3 comprises 14 residues. Trimming pared 2 bases from V and 3 bases from J, leaving 10 bases between. From germline, CDR1 is SGHTA and CDR2 FQGTGA. Here the CDR3 reads CASSLGAGEETQYF. The CDR3 coding sequence is TGTGCCAGCAGCTTAGGGGCCGGCGAAGAGACCCAGTACTTC.